A single TCR beta chain is shown here with its context. Antigen specificity is unknown. Losses at the gene ends were 0 bases for V and 9 bases for J; bases not matched to a gene: 15. The CDR3 sequence is 18 residues long. Germline V gives CDR1 LGHNA, CDR2 YSLEER. This sample was included in a study of cytomegalovirus exposure and HLA in healthy donors. Across the study: Among the roughly 380 donors who were genotyped, 70% to 90% fell in the genetic ancestry cluster that is associated with self-reported Caucasian donors. Study-level findings and limits: The investigators catalogued under 200 TCR beta chains as cytomegalovirus-associated. Later on, an analysis showed TCR association rates differing by HLA locus, with DRB1 the most and HLA-C the fewest.

This PCR relied on a set of 60 Vbeta primers and 13 Jbeta primers. Method: immunoSEQ multiplex PCR; TCRdb's copy keeps in-frame clones and lacks some. The sample lists roughly 100,000 clones; approximately 69% were seen once. Sample: PBMCs. V is TRBV4-3 and J is TRBJ2-7; 12 positions agree with TRBD2. The receptor was isolated from a man aged 25 to 45 in good health and CMV-seronegative. The CDR3: CASSQDQQGTSGLEAQYF. In DNA form, the CDR3 reads TGCGCCAGCAGCCAAGATCAACAAGGGACTAGCGGGTTGGAGGCGCAGTACTTC.